One sample yielded the 23 T cell receptor beta chains listed below, sequenced in a study of blood T cell repertoires in COVID-19. Method: immunoSEQ multiplex PCR; TCRdb's copy keeps in-frame clones and lacks some. The table includes some 350,000 clones, around nine tenths detected once. Sample: peripheral blood. The receptors shown here come from a woman in her 70s with COVID-19, enrolled during active disease.

This chain uses TRBV5-6 with TRBJ1-3; 7 bases line up with TRBD1. The germline gives CDR1 SGHDT, CDR2 YYEEEE. This CDR3 contains 15 residues. V dropped 2 bases and J dropped 5; count of bases not matched to a gene: 7. In nucleotides, the CDR3 is TGTGCCAGCAGCTTATACAGGGGAAATCGAAACACCATATATTTT. Its translation is CASSLYRGNRNTIYF.

In regard to this clone: This same CDR3 is encoded by further DNA sequences in the sample. The chain uses TRBV2 and TRBJ2-3; 8 bases fit TRBD1. V lost 6 bases to trimming and J lost 3 bases; unmatched junction nucleotides: 5. The CDR3 has 14 amino acids. CDR1 SNHLY and CDR2 FYNNEI come from the germline V gene. The CDR3 coding sequence is TGTGCCAGCAGCGAGGGACAGGTTACAGATACGCAGTATTTT. Translating gives CASSEGQVTDTQYF.

This rearrangement joins TRBV27 to TRBJ1-2, with TRBD1 matching over 8 bases. Germline CDR1 and CDR2: MNHEY and SMNVEV (reference sequence). This CDR3 contains 13 residues. J lost 5 bases, V lost 6 bases, and 5 bases had no gene match. The CDR3 nucleotides read TGTGCCAGCAGCGGACAGGGTAAATATGGCTACACCTTC. Protein: CASSGQGKYGYTF.

The V and J genes are TRBV19 and TRBJ2-7, with TRBD1 matching over 7 bases. This CDR3 contains 16 residues. Trimming took 4 bases from V and 5 from J; bases not matched to a gene: 14. CDR1 is LNHDA and CDR2 is SQIVND in the germline V gene (reference sequence). CDR3 amino acids: CASSRGTEIDPNEQYF. The CDR3 bases are TGTGCCAGTAGTAGGGGGACAGAAATCGATCCCAACGAGCAGTACTTC.

Remarks on this clone: Within the sample, other DNA sequences also encode this same CDR3. This chain uses TRBV7-2 with TRBJ1-5; TRBD1 aligns across 7 bases. Trimming took 1 base from V and 4 from J; bases not matched to a gene: 4. The CDR3 sequence is 15 residues long. Germline CDR1 SGHTA, CDR2 FQGNSA. CDR3: CASSLGDSDNQPQHF. In DNA, the CDR3 is TGTGCCAGCAGCTTAGGGGACAGTGATAATCAGCCCCAGCATTTT.

The rearrangement uses TRBV7-9 and TRBJ1-2, with 7 bases aligning to TRBD1. From germline, CDR1 is SEHNR and CDR2 FQNEAQ (reference sequence). J gave up 4 bases and V 3 bases, and 2 bases lay outside the gene matches. This CDR3 is built from 13 residues. This CDR3 is CASSFGQVYGYTF. The CDR3 DNA reads TGTGCCAGCAGCTTTGGACAGGTCTATGGCTACACCTTC. The full variable domain, completed using reference TRBV7-9 and TRBJ1-2, is DTGVSQNPRHKITKRGQNVTFRCDPISEHNRLYWYRQTLGQGPEFLTYFQNEAQLEKSRLLSDRFSAERPKGSFSTLEIQRTEQGDSAMYLCASSFGQVYGYTFGSGTRLTVV.

The chain uses TRBV5-1 and TRBJ2-7, with 10 nucleotides matching TRBD1. The CDR3 has 14 amino acids. The germline CDR1 and CDR2 sequences are SGHRS and YFSETQ. Unmatched junction bases numbered 6, after V lost 3 bases and J lost 6 bases. CDR3 amino acids: CASSSPGQGSEQYF. The CDR3 DNA sequence: TGCGCCAGCAGCTCACCGGGACAGGGGAGCGAGCAGTACTTC.

The J gene is TRBJ1-2, the V gene TRBV5-6; no definite D call. The CDR3 has 13 amino acids. With 4 bases removed from V and 8 bases from J, the gap between germline ends came to 15 bases. Germline CDR1 reads SGHDT; CDR2 reads YYEEEE. The CDR3 is CASSPRPLVGYTF. The CDR3 DNA sequence: TGTGCCAGCAGCCCTAGGCCTTTAGTAGGCTACACCTTC.

This clone has just one count. This chain links TRBV13 with TRBJ1-2, with TRBD1 identical over 10 bases. V dropped 5 bases and J dropped 4; count of bases not matched to a gene: 7. The CDR3 has 15 amino acids. Germline CDR1 reads PRHDT; CDR2 reads FYEKMQ (reference sequence). The CDR3 sequence: CASSPGGQGFYGYTF. CDR3 nucleotide sequence: TGTGCCAGCAGCCCTGGGGGACAGGGGTTCTATGGCTACACCTTC. The whole variable domain, filled in from reference TRBV13 and TRBJ1-2, reads AAGVIQSPRHLIKEKRETATLKCYPIPRHDTVYWYQQGPGQDPQFLISFYEKMQSDKGSIPDRFSAQQFSDYHSELNMSSLELGDSALYFCASSPGGQGFYGYTFGSGTRLTVV.

The V and J genes are TRBV5-8 and TRBJ1-1, with D maybe TRBD1 (5 bases). V lost 1 base and J lost 4, with 11 bases in between. Per the germline V gene, CDR1 is SGHTS and CDR2 is YDEGEE. This CDR3 contains 14 residues. CDR3 DNA sequence: TGTGCCAGCAGCTTGAATTGGGGCGGCACTGAAGCTTTCTTT. This sequence encodes CASSLNWGGTEAFF.

CDR3: CASSLGGGTGELFF. CDR3 sequence (DNA): TGTGCCAGCAGCCTGGGGGGGGGCACCGGGGAGCTGTTTTTT. This chain connects TRBV3-1 (or the pseudogene TRBV3-2) to TRBJ2-2; the match to TRBD2 covers 7 bases. In germline, CDR1 is LGHDT, CDR2 YNNKEL (reference sequence). V was pared by 4 bases and J by 4 bases, with 3 bases of the junction left unmatched. This CDR3 is built from 14 residues.

This chain links TRBV19 with TRBJ1-1; maybe TRBD1 (5 bases). This CDR3 is 12 amino acids long. Germline CDR1 and CDR2: LNHDA and SQIVND (reference sequence). V lost 2 bases and J 11 bases, leaving 12 bases between the germline ends. The CDR3 bases are TGTGCCAGTAGTATACTCGGGGGTGCGGCTTTCTTT. It yields the protein CASSILGGAAFF. The variable domain in full, with the rest retrieved from reference TRBV19 and TRBJ1-1, is DGGITQSPKYLFRKEGQNVTLSCEQNLNHDAMYWYRQDPGQGLRLIYYSQIVNDFQKGDIAEGYSVSREKKESFPLTVTSAQKNPTAFYLCASSILGGAAFFGQGTRLTVV.

V is TRBV6-5 and J is TRBJ1-2; 7 positions match TRBD1. J was trimmed by 3 bases and V by 6 bases; bases with no gene match: 10. The germline V gene has CDR1 MNHEY and CDR2 SVGAGI. This CDR3 region has 15 residues. CDR3 region: CASSFQGGVDYGYTF. In DNA, the CDR3 is TGTGCCAGCAGCTTCCAGGGGGGAGTGGACTATGGCTACACCTTC.

This clone showed up just a few times. Within the sample, other DNA sequences also encode this same CDR3. The chain is built from TRBV5-1 and TRBJ1-6; 10 bases agree with TRBD1. This CDR3 contains 14 residues. Looked up from germline, CDR1 is SGHRS and CDR2 is YFSETQ. V trimming: 3 bases; J trimming: 8 bases; junction bases outside the gene matches: 2. CDR3 nucleotide sequence: TGCGCCAGCAGCTCTGGGACAGGGGATTCACCCCTCCACTTT. This encodes CASSSGTGDSPLHF.

This rearrangement joins TRBV4-3 to TRBJ2-3, with 9 bases fitting TRBD2. The CDR3 has 17 amino acids. V lost 1 base and J lost 5; bases outside the gene matches: 10. Per the germline V gene, CDR1 is LGHNA and CDR2 is YSLEER. Here the CDR3 DNA reads TGCGCCAGCAGCCAAGTTCCCGGCGGGGGGGCCATAGATACGCAGTATTTT. It codes for CASSQVPGGGAIDTQYF.

The rearrangement links TRBV30 to TRBJ1-4; 7 bases fit TRBD1. Germline V gene sequence: CDR1 GTSNPN, CDR2 SVGIG (reference sequence). V lost 4 bases, J lost 0 bases, and 5 bases stayed unmatched. This CDR3 comprises 15 residues. The CDR3 DNA follows: TGTGCCTGGAAAGGAGGACAGGCAACTAATGAAAAACTGTTTTTT. Protein sequence: CAWKGGQATNEKLFF.

The gene calls are TRBV7-9 and TRBJ2-1; no definite D call. V gave up 4 bases and J gave up 5 bases, with 6 bases separating them. Germline loops: CDR1 SEHNR, CDR2 FQNEAQ (reference sequence). This CDR3 region has 12 residues. CDR3 sequence reads: CASSYNNNEQFF. In nucleotides, the CDR3 is TGTGCCAGCAGCTATAATAACAATGAGCAGTTCTTC.

V is TRBV6-5 and J is TRBJ1-1; D remains unclear. The CDR3 is 12 residues long. V lost 8 bases to trimming and J lost 2 bases, with 9 bases between them. Germline CDR1 reads MNHEY; CDR2 reads SVGAGI. CDR3 residues: CASRRENTEAFF. CDR3 in DNA: TGTGCCAGCCGGAGGGAAAACACTGAAGCTTTCTTT.

This CDR3 is CACSGGGDNTEAFF. CDR3 sequence (DNA): TGCGCCTGCTCCGGTGGAGGTGATAACACTGAAGCTTTCTTT. This chain joins TRBV5-1 and TRBJ1-1; D gene uncertain. V was pared by 10 bases and J by 2 bases, with 18 bases between. This CDR3 region has 14 residues. The germline gives CDR1 SGHRS, CDR2 YFSETQ.

The CDR3 DNA reads TGCGCCAGCAGCCCTTTGGGGCTTACCGGCAGGGAGACCCAGTACTTC. It codes for CASSPLGLTGRETQYF. This chain joins TRBV4-1 and TRBJ2-5; possibly TRBD1 for D (5 bases). CDR1 and CDR2 from the germline V gene are MGHRA and YSYEKL. Trimming cost V 4 bases and J 5 bases, with 20 bases left between them. The CDR3 totals 16 residues.

The chain couples TRBV7-2 to TRBJ2-3, with 14 bases aligning to TRBD2. This CDR3 has 15 amino acids. Germline-derived CDR1 and CDR2 are SGHTA and FQGNSA. V lost 5 bases and J lost 7; bases outside the gene matches: 5. The CDR3 reads CASSPRLAGGNTQYF. CDR3 nucleotide sequence: TGTGCCAGCAGCCCCCGACTAGCGGGGGGGAATACGCAGTATTTT. The full variable domain, rest sourced from reference TRBV7-2 and TRBJ2-3, is GAGVSQSPSNKVTEKGKDVELRCDPISGHTALYWYRQSLGQGLEFLIYFQGNSAPDKSGLPSDRFSAERTGGSVSTLTIQRTQQEDSAVYLCASSPRLAGGNTQYFGPGTRLTVL.

V usage is TRBV4-1 and J usage is TRBJ1-2; maybe TRBD1 (6 bases). The CDR3 loop spans 16 amino acids. With 4 bases removed from V and 3 bases from J, the gap between germline ends came to 18 bases. Germline V gene data show CDR1 as MGHRA and CDR2 as YSYEKL. In nucleotides, the CDR3 is TGCGCCAGCAGCCCCACTTTCATGGACAGATACTATGGCTACACCTTC. Amino acids: CASSPTFMDRYYGYTF.

This rearrangement joins TRBV5-5 to TRBJ1-1, with unresolved D. Trimming shortened V by 0 bases and J by 1 base, and 13 bases separated the two germline ends. This CDR3 has 16 residues. In germline, CDR1 is SGHKS, CDR2 YYEKEE (reference sequence). As DNA, the CDR3 is TGTGCCAGCAGCTTGGGGCTGGCTCTGAAGAACACTGAAGCTTTCTTT. Amino acid sequence: CASSLGLALKNTEAFF.